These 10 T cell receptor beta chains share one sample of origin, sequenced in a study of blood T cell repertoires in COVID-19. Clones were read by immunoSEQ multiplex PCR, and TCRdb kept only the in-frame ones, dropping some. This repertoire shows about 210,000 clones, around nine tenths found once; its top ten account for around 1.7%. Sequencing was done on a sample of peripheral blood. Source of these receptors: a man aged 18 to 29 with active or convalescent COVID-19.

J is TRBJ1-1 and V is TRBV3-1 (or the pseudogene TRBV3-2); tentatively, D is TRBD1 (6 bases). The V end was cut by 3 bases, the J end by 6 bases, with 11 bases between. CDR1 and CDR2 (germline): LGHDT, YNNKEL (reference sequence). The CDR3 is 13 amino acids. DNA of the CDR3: TGTGCCAGCAGCCATACAGGGTTCCCTGAAGCTTTCTTT. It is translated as CASSHTGFPEAFF.

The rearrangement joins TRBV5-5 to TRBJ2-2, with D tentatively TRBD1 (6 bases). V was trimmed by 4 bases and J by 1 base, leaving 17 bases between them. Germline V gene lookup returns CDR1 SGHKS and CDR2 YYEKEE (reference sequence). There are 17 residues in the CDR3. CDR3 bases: TGTGCCAGCAGCCATCACCGGGACAATCTGAACACCGGGGAGCTGTTTTTT. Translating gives CASSHHRDNLNTGELFF. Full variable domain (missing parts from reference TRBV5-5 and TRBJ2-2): DAGVTQSPTHLIKTRGQQVTLRCSPISGHKSVSWYQQVLGQGPQFIFQYYEKEERGRGNFPDRFSARQFPNYSSELNVNALLLGDSALYLCASSHHRDNLNTGELFFGEGSRLTVL.

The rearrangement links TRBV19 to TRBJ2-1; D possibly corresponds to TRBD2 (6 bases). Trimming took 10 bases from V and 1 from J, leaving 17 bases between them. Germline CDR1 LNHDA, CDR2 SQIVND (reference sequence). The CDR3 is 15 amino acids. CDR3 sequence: CATAGGKGSYNEQFF. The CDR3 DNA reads TGTGCCACAGCCGGCGGGAAAGGGTCCTACAATGAGCAGTTCTTC.

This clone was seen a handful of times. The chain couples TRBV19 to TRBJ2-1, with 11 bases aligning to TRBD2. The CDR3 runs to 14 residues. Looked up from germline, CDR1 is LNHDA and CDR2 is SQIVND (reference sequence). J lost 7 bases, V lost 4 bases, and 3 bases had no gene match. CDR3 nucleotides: TGTGCCAGTAGTACACCTAGCGGGGGGAATGAGCAGTTCTTC. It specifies CASSTPSGGNEQFF.

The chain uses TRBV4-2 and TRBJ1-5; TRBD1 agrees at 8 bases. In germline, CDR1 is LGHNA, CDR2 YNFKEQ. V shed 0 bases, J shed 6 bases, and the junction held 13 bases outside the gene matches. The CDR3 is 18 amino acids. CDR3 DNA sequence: TGTGCCAGCAGCCAAGATCCGAAGACAGGGGTGTTGGGTCAGCCCCAGCATTTT. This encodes CASSQDPKTGVLGQPQHF.

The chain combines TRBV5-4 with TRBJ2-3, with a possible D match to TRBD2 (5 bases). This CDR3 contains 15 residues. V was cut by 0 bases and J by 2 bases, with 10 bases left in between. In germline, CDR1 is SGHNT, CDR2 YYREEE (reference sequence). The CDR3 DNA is TGTGCCAGCAGCTTGGAGGTGGGAGCCACAGATACGCAGTATTTT. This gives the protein CASSLEVGATDTQYF.

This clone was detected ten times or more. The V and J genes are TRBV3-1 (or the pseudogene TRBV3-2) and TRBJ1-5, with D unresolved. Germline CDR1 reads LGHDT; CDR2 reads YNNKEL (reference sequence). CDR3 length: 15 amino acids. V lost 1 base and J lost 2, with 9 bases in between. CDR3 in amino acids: CASSQGARGNQPQHF. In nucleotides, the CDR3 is TGTGCCAGCAGCCAAGGAGCCCGGGGCAATCAGCCCCAGCATTTT.

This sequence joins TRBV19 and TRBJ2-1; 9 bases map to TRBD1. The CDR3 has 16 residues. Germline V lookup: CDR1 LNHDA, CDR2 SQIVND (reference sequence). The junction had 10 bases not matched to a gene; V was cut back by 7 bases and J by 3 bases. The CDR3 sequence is CASTTAPGQGYNEQFF. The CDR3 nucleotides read TGTGCCAGTACCACAGCGCCGGGACAGGGCTACAATGAGCAGTTCTTC.

Written as DNA, the CDR3 is TGTGCCAGCAGCTCGGGACTAGCGGAAGAGACCCAGTACTTC. Translation gives CASSSGLAEETQYF. This chain joins TRBV5-6 and TRBJ2-5; 11 bases are shared with TRBD2. V lost 3 bases to trimming and J lost 3 bases; unmatched junction nucleotides: 1. The CDR3 contains 14 residues. Germline CDR1 SGHDT, CDR2 YYEEEE.

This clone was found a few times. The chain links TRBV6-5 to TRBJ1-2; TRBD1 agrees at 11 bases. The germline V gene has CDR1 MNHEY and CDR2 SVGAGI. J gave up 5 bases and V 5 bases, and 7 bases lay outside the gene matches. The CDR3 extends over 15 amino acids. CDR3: CASSQRTGGVYGYTF. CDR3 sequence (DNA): TGTGCCAGCAGTCAGAGGACAGGGGGCGTATATGGCTACACCTTC.